This TCR beta chain derives from a study of regulatory T cells in long-lasting Graves disease. The V gene lost 7 bases and the J gene lost 0 bases, with 16 bases spanning the gap. CDR3 length: 16 amino acids. Germline V gene data show CDR1 as SGHTA and CDR2 as FQGTGA. Study results and caveats: With persistent disease, TRBV28, TRBJ1-2 and TRBJ2-5 were the favored segments. Sharing of public clonotypes was greater in persistent patients (about 2,700) than in new patients (almost 1,000).

Construction of TCR beta libraries relied on iRepertoire HTBI primers and on Arm-PCR targeting CDR3 regions. TCRdb recomputed calls from the multiplex PCR reads with MiXCR, one row per CDR3 protein. In the table there are about 530,000 distinct CDR3 sequences, 15% to 20% of which are singletons. This clonotype has ten or more counts. What it binds is unknown. Indicated time point: newly diagnosed GD, antithyroid drugs for less than 3 months. PBMC RNA served as the TCR library source. These records were also assigned to another study, of T cells in Graves' hyperthyroidism and ophthalmopathy. As that study records: It was uncontrolled infection, other autoimmune disease, pregnancy or lactation that excluded patients. Ophthalmopathy stood apart from stable hyperthyroidism in a 13 V-J model.

The sample was peripheral blood mononuclear cells (PBMCs), taken at new diagnosis, from a patient treated with antithyroid drugs. This TCR derives from a woman aged 35 to 60 with Graves disease. The gene calls are TRBV7-3 and TRBJ1-5, with TRBD1 as a possible D gene (6 bases). The CDR3 DNA reads TGTGCCAGCAACCCTCAGGGGAAGGATAGCAATCAGCCCCAGCATTTT. It translates to CASNPQGKDSNQPQHF.